This is a list of T cell receptor beta chains from one sample in a study of STAT3 mutations in large granular lymphocyte leukemia. Using immunoSEQ multiplex PCR, the repertoire was profiled, and TCRdb retains in-frame clones only, with some absent. The sample yields some 28,000 clones, over 65% seen once. Sequencing was done on a sample of peripheral blood mononuclear cells. Every receptor here comes from a woman aged 45-60 years with T-cell large granular lymphocyte leukemia. Some clones in this sample may be carry-over from other donors' samples. Each CDR3 is given with its conserved first and last residue. D genes are given only for firm matches. Clone size is stated in some rows and not others, as once, few, many or a class when expanded.

clone size: .; J gene: TRBJ1-1; V gene: TRBV5-1; D gene: .; CDR3 protein: CASSPDSSSLNTEAFF; CDR3 DNA: TGCGCCAGCAGCCCGGACAGCTCAAGCTTGAACACTGAAGCTTTCTTT
clone size: .; J gene: TRBJ2-5; V gene: TRBV19; D gene: .; CDR3 protein: CASSRAGQETQYF; CDR3 DNA: TGTGCCAGTAGTAGGGCAGGCCAAGAGACCCAGTACTTC
clone size: .; J gene: TRBJ2-7; V gene: TRBV18; D gene: .; CDR3 protein: CASIRGDEQYF; CDR3 DNA: TGTGCCAGTATTAGGGGAGACGAGCAGTACTTC
clone size: once; J gene: TRBJ1-2; V gene: TRBV5-5; D gene: TRBD1; CDR3 protein: CASSLDGTVYGYTF; CDR3 DNA: TGTGCCAGCAGCTTGGACGGGACAGTCTATGGCTACACCTTC
clone size: .; J gene: TRBJ2-5; V gene: TRBV7-9; D gene: .; CDR3 protein: CASSFSTGLETQYF; CDR3 DNA: TGTGCCAGCAGCTTCTCGACAGGTCTAGAGACCCAGTACTTC
clone size: .; J gene: TRBJ1-1; V gene: TRBV2; D gene: .; CDR3 protein: CASSGRGNTEAFF; CDR3 DNA: TGTGCCAGCAGTGGCAGGGGTAACACTGAAGCTTTCTTT
clone size: .; J gene: TRBJ1-1; V gene: TRBV7-9; D gene: .; CDR3 protein: CASSLDRGTEAFF; CDR3 DNA: TGTGCCAGCAGCTTGGACCGGGGCACTGAAGCTTTCTTT
clone size: .; J gene: TRBJ2-3; V gene: TRBV9; D gene: .; CDR3 protein: CASSVGVGAGTDTQYF; CDR3 DNA: TGTGCCAGCAGCGTAGGCGTGGGAGCCGGGACAGATACGCAGTATTTT
clone size: .; J gene: TRBJ1-5; V gene: TRBV18; D gene: .; CDR3 protein: CASSPLQGNQPQHF; CDR3 DNA: TGTGCCAGCTCACCGTTACAGGGTAATCAGCCCCAGCATTTT
clone size: .; J gene: TRBJ1-1; V gene: TRBV14; D gene: .; CDR3 protein: CASSQDRDTEAFF; CDR3 DNA: TGTGCCAGCAGCCAAGATAGGGACACCGAAGCTTTCTTT
clone size: .; J gene: TRBJ2-3; V gene: TRBV7-9; D gene: .; CDR3 protein: CASSGVGDTQYF; CDR3 DNA: TGTGCCAGCAGCGGGGTAGGGGATACGCAGTATTTT
clone size: once; J gene: TRBJ2-7; V gene: TRBV7-8; D gene: .; CDR3 protein: CASSLAITPGYEQYF; CDR3 DNA: TGTGCCAGCAGCTTAGCGATCACCCCAGGGTACGAGCAGTACTTC
clone size: .; J gene: TRBJ2-5; V gene: TRBV18; D gene: TRBD1; CDR3 protein: CASSPRAGGLLDQETQYF; CDR3 DNA: TGTGCCAGCTCACCAAGGGCAGGGGGCTTGCTTGACCAAGAGACCCAGTACTTC
clone size: .; J gene: TRBJ2-7; V gene: TRBV28; D gene: .; CDR3 protein: CATTRGTMYEQYF; CDR3 DNA: TGTGCCACCACTCGGGGTACGATGTACGAGCAGTACTTC
clone size: few; J gene: TRBJ2-7; V gene: TRBV28; D gene: .; CDR3 protein: CASSLLLYEQYF; CDR3 DNA: TGTGCCAGCAGTTTGCTACTCTACGAGCAGTACTTC
clone size: .; J gene: TRBJ2-5; V gene: TRBV29-1; D gene: .; CDR3 protein: CSVDGGKRETQYF; CDR3 DNA: TGCAGCGTTGATGGAGGGAAGCGAGAGACCCAGTACTTC
clone size: few; J gene: TRBJ1-1; V gene: TRBV7-9; D gene: TRBD1; CDR3 protein: CASSLQGRADTEAFF; CDR3 DNA: TGTGCCAGCAGCCTACAGGGGAGGGCGGACACTGAAGCTTTCTTT
clone size: once; J gene: TRBJ1-5; V gene: TRBV6-1; D gene: .; CDR3 protein: CASSAGTVSNQPQHF; CDR3 DNA: TGTGCCAGCAGCGCCGGGACGGTGAGCAATCAGCCCCAGCATTTT
clone size: .; J gene: TRBJ1-2; V gene: TRBV28; D gene: .; CDR3 protein: CASSGTGTTNYGYTF; CDR3 DNA: TGTGCCAGCAGCGGGACCGGGACTACTAACTATGGCTACACCTTC
clone size: .; J gene: TRBJ2-7; V gene: TRBV28; D gene: TRBD2; CDR3 protein: CASSPRTRRLSEQYF; CDR3 DNA: TGTGCCAGCAGTCCACGGACTAGACGTCTCTCCGAGCAGTACTTC
clone size: .; J gene: TRBJ1-3; V gene: TRBV10-2; D gene: .; CDR3 protein: CASGGRSGNTIYF; CDR3 DNA: TGCGCCAGCGGGGGTCGGTCTGGAAACACCATATATTTT
clone size: .; J gene: TRBJ1-2; V gene: TRBV2; D gene: .; CDR3 protein: CASSTGFPGYTF; CDR3 DNA: TGTGCCAGCAGTACAGGGTTTCCTGGCTACACCTTC
clone size: .; J gene: TRBJ2-7; V gene: TRBV4-3; D gene: TRBD1; CDR3 protein: CASSQFSGTGSDEQYF; CDR3 DNA: TGCGCCAGCAGCCAATTCTCCGGGACAGGGTCAGACGAGCAGTACTTC
clone size: .; J gene: TRBJ2-5; V gene: TRBV7-9; D gene: TRBD2; CDR3 protein: CASSMREYQETQYF; CDR3 DNA: TGTGCCAGCAGCATGCGGGAGTACCAAGAGACCCAGTACTTC
clone size: .; J gene: TRBJ2-7; V gene: TRBV5-1; D gene: .; CDR3 protein: CASSLDGSYEQYF; CDR3 DNA: TGCGCCAGCAGCTTGGACGGGTCCTACGAGCAGTACTTC
clone size: .; J gene: TRBJ1-1; V gene: TRBV5-4; D gene: .; CDR3 protein: CASSPSLGGTTEAFF; CDR3 DNA: TGTGCCAGCAGCCCGTCGCTGGGTGGGACCACTGAAGCTTTCTTT
clone size: .; J gene: TRBJ1-4; V gene: TRBV7-9; D gene: .; CDR3 protein: CASSPTTNEKLFF; CDR3 DNA: TGTGCCAGCTCACCTACAACTAATGAAAAACTGTTTTTT
clone size: .; J gene: TRBJ2-3; V gene: TRBV6-6; D gene: .; CDR3 protein: CASRGTKVGDTQYF; CDR3 DNA: TGTGCCAGCAGGGGGACAAAGGTTGGAGATACGCAGTATTTT
clone size: .; J gene: TRBJ1-2; V gene: TRBV30; D gene: .; CDR3 protein: CAWSEQGPYGYTF; CDR3 DNA: TGTGCCTGGAGCGAACAGGGCCCCTATGGCTACACCTTC
clone size: .; J gene: TRBJ1-5; V gene: TRBV7-2; D gene: .; CDR3 protein: CASSLLGRDDQPQHF; CDR3 DNA: TGTGCCAGCAGCTTATTGGGCAGGGACGATCAGCCCCAGCATTTT
clone size: .; J gene: TRBJ2-2; V gene: TRBV10-3; D gene: .; CDR3 protein: CAISATGELFF; CDR3 DNA: TGTGCCATCAGTGCAACCGGGGAGCTGTTTTTT
clone size: .; J gene: TRBJ1-5; V gene: TRBV14; D gene: TRBD1; CDR3 protein: CASSQDNRGSNQPQHF; CDR3 DNA: TGTGCCAGCAGCCAAGATAACAGGGGAAGCAATCAGCCCCAGCATTTT
clone size: .; J gene: TRBJ2-2; V gene: TRBV4-1; D gene: .; CDR3 protein: CASSQGMGRRNTGELFF; CDR3 DNA: TGCGCCAGCAGCCAAGGAATGGGCAGGAGGAACACCGGGGAGCTGTTTTTT
clone size: .; J gene: TRBJ2-1; V gene: TRBV4-1; D gene: TRBD2; CDR3 protein: CASSQVGEGRDEQFF; CDR3 DNA: TGCGCCAGCAGCCAAGTGGGGGAGGGCCGGGATGAGCAGTTCTTC
clone size: .; J gene: TRBJ2-1; V gene: TRBV18; D gene: TRBD2; CDR3 protein: CASSPRGGEQFF; CDR3 DNA: TGTGCCAGCTCACCACGCGGGGGGGAGCAGTTCTTC
clone size: .; J gene: TRBJ2-7; V gene: TRBV7-2; D gene: TRBD1; CDR3 protein: CASSRPGQGYEQYF; CDR3 DNA: TGTGCCAGCAGCCGCCCGGGACAGGGGTACGAGCAGTACTTC
clone size: .; J gene: TRBJ1-4; V gene: TRBV28; D gene: .; CDR3 protein: CASSPGPITSPFF; CDR3 DNA: TGTGCCAGCAGCCCGGGACCTATAACCAGCCCGTTTTTT
clone size: few; J gene: TRBJ1-1; V gene: TRBV4-1; D gene: TRBD1; CDR3 protein: CASSQRTGTTEAFF; CDR3 DNA: TGCGCCAGCAGCCAGAGGACAGGGACGACTGAAGCTTTCTTT
clone size: .; J gene: TRBJ2-5; V gene: TRBV18; D gene: TRBD2; CDR3 protein: CASSPPGLAVQETQYF; CDR3 DNA: TGTGCCAGCTCACCACCGGGACTAGCGGTTCAAGAGACCCAGTACTTC
clone size: few; J gene: TRBJ1-2; V gene: TRBV18; D gene: .; CDR3 protein: CASSSTGYNGYTF; CDR3 DNA: TGTGCCAGCTCTTCGACAGGTTATAATGGCTACACCTTC
clone size: .; J gene: TRBJ1-2; V gene: TRBV20-1; D gene: .; CDR3 protein: CSGGGREIYTF; CDR3 DNA: TGCAGTGGGGGGGGTAGGGAAATCTACACCTTC
clone size: .; J gene: TRBJ1-4; V gene: TRBV4-1; D gene: .; CDR3 protein: CASSQDLGATNEKLFF; CDR3 DNA: TGCGCCAGCAGCCAAGATCTGGGGGCGACTAATGAAAAACTGTTTTTT
clone size: .; J gene: TRBJ2-1; V gene: TRBV5-1; D gene: TRBD2; CDR3 protein: CASSLVAGGNEQFF; CDR3 DNA: TGCGCCAGCAGCTTGGTGGCGGGAGGGAATGAGCAGTTCTTC
clone size: .; J gene: TRBJ2-6; V gene: TRBV7-2; D gene: TRBD2; CDR3 protein: CASSPRLASSGANVLTF; CDR3 DNA: TGTGCCAGCAGCCCCAGACTAGCGAGCTCTGGGGCCAACGTCCTGACTTTC
clone size: few; J gene: TRBJ1-2; V gene: TRBV7-2; D gene: .; CDR3 protein: CASSLPPSWDGYTF; CDR3 DNA: TGTGCCAGCAGCTTACCTCCGAGCTGGGATGGCTACACCTTC
clone size: .; J gene: TRBJ2-7; V gene: TRBV29-1; D gene: TRBD2; CDR3 protein: CSVEDKTSGSYEQYF; CDR3 DNA: TGCAGCGTTGAAGATAAGACTAGCGGGAGCTACGAGCAGTACTTC
clone size: .; J gene: TRBJ2-7; V gene: TRBV18; D gene: .; CDR3 protein: CASSLERQAYEQYF; CDR3 DNA: TGTGCCAGCTCACTCGAAAGACAGGCCTACGAGCAGTACTTC
clone size: .; J gene: TRBJ2-3; V gene: TRBV30; D gene: .; CDR3 protein: CAWSEDDPTDTQYF; CDR3 DNA: TGTGCCTGGAGTGAGGACGACCCCACAGATACGCAGTATTTT
clone size: .; J gene: TRBJ2-5; V gene: TRBV7-9; D gene: .; CDR3 protein: CASSPGRVETQYF; CDR3 DNA: TGTGCCAGCAGCCCTGGGCGGGTGGAGACCCAGTACTTC
clone size: once; J gene: TRBJ1-4; V gene: TRBV6-5; D gene: TRBD1; CDR3 protein: CASSYEIRGRLFF; CDR3 DNA: TGTGCCAGCAGTTACGAAATCAGGGGGAGACTGTTTTTT
clone size: .; J gene: TRBJ1-5; V gene: TRBV5-1; D gene: .; CDR3 protein: CASSPTDPNQPQHF; CDR3 DNA: TGCGCCAGCAGCCCGACAGATCCCAATCAGCCCCAGCATTTT
clone size: .; J gene: TRBJ1-1; V gene: TRBV7-2; D gene: TRBD1; CDR3 protein: CASSFGQGNTEAFF; CDR3 DNA: TGTGCCAGCAGCTTCGGACAGGGGAACACTGAAGCTTTCTTT
clone size: .; J gene: TRBJ2-5; V gene: TRBV6-1; D gene: .; CDR3 protein: CASSEMYGKRAQYF; CDR3 DNA: TGTGCCAGCAGTGAAATGTACGGAAAGAGAGCCCAGTACTTC
clone size: .; J gene: TRBJ2-3; V gene: TRBV5-6; D gene: .; CDR3 protein: CASSLASDASTDTQYF; CDR3 DNA: TGTGCCAGCAGCTTGGCCAGCGATGCTAGCACAGATACGCAGTATTTT
clone size: .; J gene: TRBJ1-5; V gene: TRBV18; D gene: .; CDR3 protein: CASSPPERQPQHF; CDR3 DNA: TGTGCCAGCTCACCTCCAGAAAGGCAGCCCCAGCATTTT
clone size: .; J gene: TRBJ2-1; V gene: TRBV12-5; D gene: .; CDR3 protein: CASGNSAFINEQFF; CDR3 DNA: TGTGCTAGTGGTAATAGCGCGTTTATAAATGAGCAGTTCTTC
clone size: .; J gene: TRBJ2-3; V gene: TRBV6-5; D gene: TRBD1; CDR3 protein: CASRRRTGYTDTQYF; CDR3 DNA: TGTGCCAGCAGGCGAAGGACAGGATACACAGATACGCAGTATTTT
clone size: .; J gene: TRBJ2-1; V gene: TRBV15; D gene: .; CDR3 protein: CATSTRVNEQFF; CDR3 DNA: TGTGCCACCAGCACCAGGGTCAATGAGCAGTTCTTC
clone size: .; J gene: TRBJ2-5; V gene: TRBV5-5; D gene: .; CDR3 protein: CASSFPRQSQETQYF; CDR3 DNA: TGTGCCAGCAGTTTTCCTAGACAGAGCCAAGAGACCCAGTACTTC